What follows are 3 T cell receptor beta chains derived from one specimen sequenced in a study of cytomegalovirus exposure and HLA in healthy donors. The PCR had 60 Vbeta and 13 Jbeta primers. Clones were sequenced by immunoSEQ multiplex PCR, and TCRdb holds only the in-frame ones, with some missing. The table shows approximately 260,000 clones, with 70% to 90% occurring only once. Sequenced material: PBMCs. These TCRs come from a woman between 40 and 55 years old in good health and CMV-seropositive.

This chain connects TRBV29-1 to TRBJ2-1, with D possibly TRBD1 on 5 matching bases. CDR1 is SQVTM, CDR2 ANQGSEA, per germline. With 5 bases removed from V and 12 bases from J, the gap between germline ends came to 17 bases. The CDR3 extends over 12 amino acids. CDR3 amino acids: CSVSDPGKGQFF. The CDR3 nucleotides are TGCAGCGTTTCTGACCCAGGGAAGGGGCAGTTCTTC.

This chain joins TRBV28 and TRBJ1-2, with D unclear. This CDR3 spans 13 amino acids. Germline V gives CDR1 MDHEN, CDR2 SYDVKM. The V end lost 8 bases, the J end lost 7 bases, and 17 bases lay between the germline ends. The CDR3: CASRLQRRSGYTF. The CDR3 region has the DNA TGTGCCAGCCGGTTACAGCGGAGGTCTGGCTACACCTTC.

This sequence joins TRBV5-6 and TRBJ1-1, with 7 bases that match TRBD1. Germline V gives CDR1 SGHDT, CDR2 YYEEEE. The trim removed 1 base at V and 3 bases at J, leaving 6 bases unmatched. There are 15 residues in the CDR3. Here the CDR3 DNA reads TGTGCCAGCAGCTTGCCCACAGGGGCATACACTGAAGCTTTCTTT. Protein product: CASSLPTGAYTEAFF.